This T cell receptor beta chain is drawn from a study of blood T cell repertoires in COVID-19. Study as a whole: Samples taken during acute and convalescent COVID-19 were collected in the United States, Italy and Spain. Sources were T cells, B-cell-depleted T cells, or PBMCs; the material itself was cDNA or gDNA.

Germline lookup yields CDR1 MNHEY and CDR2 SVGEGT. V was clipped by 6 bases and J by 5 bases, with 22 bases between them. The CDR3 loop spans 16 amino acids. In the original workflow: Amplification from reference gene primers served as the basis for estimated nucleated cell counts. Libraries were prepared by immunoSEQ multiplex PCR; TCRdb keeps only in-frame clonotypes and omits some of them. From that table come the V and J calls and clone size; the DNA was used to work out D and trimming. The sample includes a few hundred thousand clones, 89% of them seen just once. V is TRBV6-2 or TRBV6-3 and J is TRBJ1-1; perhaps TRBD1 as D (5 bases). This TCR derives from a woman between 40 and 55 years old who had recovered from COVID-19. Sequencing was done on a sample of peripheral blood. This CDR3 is CASSHFDLQGRTEAFF. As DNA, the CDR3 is TGTGCCAGCAGCCACTTTGATCTTCAGGGAAGGACTGAAGCTTTCTTT.